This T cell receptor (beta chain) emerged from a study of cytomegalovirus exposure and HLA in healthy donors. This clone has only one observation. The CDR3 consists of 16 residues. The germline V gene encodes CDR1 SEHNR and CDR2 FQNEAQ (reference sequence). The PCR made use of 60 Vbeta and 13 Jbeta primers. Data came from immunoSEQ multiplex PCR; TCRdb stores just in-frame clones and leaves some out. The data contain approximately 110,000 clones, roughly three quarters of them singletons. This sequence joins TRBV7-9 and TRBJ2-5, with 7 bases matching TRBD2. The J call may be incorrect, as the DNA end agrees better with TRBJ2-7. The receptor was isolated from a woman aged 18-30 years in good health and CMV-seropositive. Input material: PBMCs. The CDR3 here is CASSLVGAGYSYEQYF. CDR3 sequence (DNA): TGTGCCAGCAGCTTAGTTGGAGCGGGGTACTCCTACGAGCAGTACTTC.